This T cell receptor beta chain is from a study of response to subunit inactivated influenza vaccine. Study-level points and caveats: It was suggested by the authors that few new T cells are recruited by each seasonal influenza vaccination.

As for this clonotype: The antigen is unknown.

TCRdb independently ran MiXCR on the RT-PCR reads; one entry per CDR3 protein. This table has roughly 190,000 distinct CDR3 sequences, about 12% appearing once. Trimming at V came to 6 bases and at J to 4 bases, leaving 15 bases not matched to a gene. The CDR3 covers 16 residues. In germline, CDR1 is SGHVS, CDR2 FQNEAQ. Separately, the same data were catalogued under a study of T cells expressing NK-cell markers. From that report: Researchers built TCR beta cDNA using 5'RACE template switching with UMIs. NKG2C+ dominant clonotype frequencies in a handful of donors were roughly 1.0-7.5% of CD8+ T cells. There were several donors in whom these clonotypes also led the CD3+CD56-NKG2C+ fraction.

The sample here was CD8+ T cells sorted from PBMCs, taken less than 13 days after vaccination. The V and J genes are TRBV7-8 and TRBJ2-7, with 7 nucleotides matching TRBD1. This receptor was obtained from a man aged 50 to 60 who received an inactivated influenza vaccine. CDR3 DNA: TGTGCCAGCAGTTCCCAAACGAGACAGGGAGTTTACGAGCAGTACTTC. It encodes CASSSQTRQGVYEQYF.